These 25 T cell receptor beta chains share one sample of origin, sequenced in a study of neoadjuvant nivolumab and ipilimumab in lung cancer. Generated by immunoSEQ multiplex PCR, the TCRdb table keeps only in-frame clones and is missing some. Seen here are some 38,000 clones, roughly nine tenths observed once, and the top ten hold more than 3%. The sample here was peripheral blood, taken before neoadjuvant nivolumab, alone or with ipilimumab. These receptors were taken from an adult with non-small cell lung cancer.

The chain carries TRBV6-1 and TRBJ1-5; 7 positions agree with TRBD1. The CDR3 has 14 residues. The V gene's germline CDR1 is MNHNS and CDR2 SASEGT. With 7 bases clipped from V and 4 bases from J, the junction kept 7 bases outside the gene matches. CDR3 amino acids: CASTPGTENQPQHF. In DNA, the CDR3 is TGTGCCAGCACCCCCGGGACAGAAAATCAGCCCCAGCATTTT.

The chain employs TRBV7-2 and TRBJ1-2; TRBD1 agrees at 10 bases. Germline V gene lookup returns CDR1 SGHTA and CDR2 FQGNSA. After removal of 5 bases from V and 7 bases from J, the junction contained 7 bases not matched to a gene. The CDR3 sequence is 14 residues long. CDR3 in DNA: TGTGCCAGCAGCATCTCCGGGACAGGGGCTGGCTACACCTTC. It yields the protein CASSISGTGAGYTF.

This CDR3 is CSVETFASGSSGAYEQYF. Here the CDR3 DNA reads TGCAGCGTTGAAACGTTTGCTAGCGGGAGTTCAGGGGCCTACGAGCAGTACTTC. The chain links TRBV29-1 to TRBJ2-7, with 10 bases fitting TRBD2. CDR1 SQVTM and CDR2 ANQGSEA come from the germline V gene. Trimming cost V 2 bases and J 2 bases; bases outside gene matches: 15. The CDR3 is 18 amino acids.

V and J are TRBV7-8 and TRBJ2-5; TRBD1 agrees at 9 bases. This CDR3 region has 19 residues. Looked up from germline, CDR1 is SGHVS and CDR2 is FQNEAQ. The trim removed 5 bases at V and 1 base at J, leaving 17 bases unmatched. Here the CDR3 reads CASSQNRDRVYGPQETQYF. CDR3 sequence (DNA): TGTGCCAGCAGCCAAAACCGGGACAGGGTATACGGACCCCAAGAGACCCAGTACTTC.

The CDR3 nucleotides read TGCGCCAGCAGCCCTGGCAGGTCAGGTCAAGAGACCCAGTACTTC. Translation: CASSPGRSGQETQYF. This chain connects TRBV5-1 to TRBJ2-5; D ambiguous. Germline V gene sequence: CDR1 SGHRS, CDR2 YFSETQ. The ends were cut back, 4 bases at V and 2 bases at J, with 15 bases in the middle. This CDR3 comprises 15 residues. The whole variable domain, filled in from reference TRBV5-1 and TRBJ2-5, reads KAGVTQTPRYLIKTRGQQVTLSCSPISGHRSVSWYQQTPGQGLQFLFEYFSETQRNKGNFPGRFSGRQFSNSRSEMNVSTLELGDSALYLCASSPGRSGQETQYFGPGTRLLVL.

The V and J genes are TRBV5-6 and TRBJ2-7; the D is unclear. The CDR3 length is 12 residues. V dropped 0 bases and J dropped 3 bases, with 4 bases sitting between them. Germline CDR1 and CDR2: SGHDT and YYEEEE. In DNA form, the CDR3 reads TGTGCCAGCAGCTTGGCAAGCTACGAGCAGTACTTC. This sequence encodes CASSLASYEQYF.

The chain is built from TRBV7-2 and TRBJ2-3; D possibly matches TRBD1 or TRBD2 (5 bases each). This CDR3 comprises 18 residues. V lost 8 bases and J lost 1, with 25 bases in between. Germline V gene lookup returns CDR1 SGHTA and CDR2 FQGNSA. In DNA, the CDR3 is TGTGCCAGCCACTTAAAGTCTCTGCCAGGGAGTGGCACAGATACGCAGTATTTT. Protein product: CASHLKSLPGSGTDTQYF.

The V call is TRBV5-1, the J call TRBJ2-4, with 10 bases matching TRBD1. Germline trimming cut 3 bases from V and 7 bases from J; bases unmatched to any gene: 16. Germline CDR1 reads SGHRS; CDR2 reads YFSETQ. The CDR3 runs to 18 residues. The CDR3 DNA reads TGCGCCAGCAGCTCGACAAAGCCGGGACAGGGGATCGCGAACATTCAGTACTTC. Protein: CASSSTKPGQGIANIQYF.

This clone occurred a few times. The CDR3 reads CASSLLGRASSVVPYEQYF. In nucleotides, the CDR3 is TGTGCCAGCAGCTTATTGGGCAGGGCCTCCTCTGTGGTCCCCTACGAGCAGTACTTC. The genes are TRBV7-8 and TRBJ2-7, with a weak D call TRBD1 (5 bases). The V gene's germline CDR1 is SGHVS and CDR2 FQNEAQ. The CDR3 runs to 19 residues. Trimming took 2 bases from V and 2 from J, leaving 25 bases between them. Using reference TRBV7-8 and TRBJ2-7 for the parts outside the CDR3, the full variable domain is GAGVSQSPRYKVAKRGQDVALRCDPISGHVSLFWYQQALGQGPEFLTYFQNEAQLDKSGLPSDRFFAERPEGSVSTLKIQRTQQEDSAVYLCASSLLGRASSVVPYEQYFGPGTRLTVT.

The chain is built from TRBV5-4 and TRBJ2-5; possibly TRBD1 for D (8 bases). CDR1 and CDR2 from the germline V gene are SGHNT and YYREEE (reference sequence). The CDR3 is 15 amino acids. V shed 4 bases and J shed 2 bases, with 15 bases lying between them. The CDR3 DNA is TGTGCCAGCAGCAGGGGGGGGGACAGGCAAGAGACCCAGTACTTC. Residues: CASSRGGDRQETQYF. Combining the CDR3 with reference TRBV5-4 and TRBJ2-5 gives the whole variable domain ETGVTQSPTHLIKTRGQQVTLRCSSQSGHNTVSWYQQALGQGPQFIFQYYREEENGRGNFPPRFSGLQFPNYSSELNVNALELDDSALYLCASSRGGDRQETQYFGPGTRLLVL.

The rearrangement links TRBV6-5 to TRBJ1-2; the D is unclear. Germline CDR1 is MNHEY and CDR2 is SVGAGI. Trimming removed 10 bases at V and 4 bases at J, with 16 bases between. The CDR3 sequence is 13 residues long. The CDR3 loop is CATTFHQGYGYTF. As DNA, the CDR3 is TGTGCCACCACGTTCCACCAAGGCTATGGCTACACCTTC.

The chain links TRBV30 to TRBJ2-7; 9 bases are a match to TRBD1. In germline, CDR1 is GTSNPN, CDR2 SVGIG (reference sequence). The CDR3 length is 14 residues. V shed 1 base and J 3 bases; nucleotides not matched to a gene: 4. Written as DNA, the CDR3 is TGTGCCTGGAGTGCCGGACAGGGGATCTACGAGCAGTACTTC. Translating it yields CAWSAGQGIYEQYF.

V is TRBV6-6 and J is TRBJ2-1; D is unclear. The CDR3 has 15 residues. Germline V gives CDR1 MNHNY, CDR2 SVGAGI (reference sequence). V was cut by 4 bases and J by 0 bases, with 10 bases left in between. The CDR3 DNA is TGTGCCAGCAGTTCTTGGGAAAGCTCCTACAATGAGCAGTTCTTC. Encoded protein: CASSSWESSYNEQFF.

The CDR3 DNA is TGTGCCAGCTCACCCAGGGGCTCTAATGAAAAACTGTTTTTT. This sequence encodes CASSPRGSNEKLFF. The V and J genes are TRBV18 and TRBJ1-4; tentatively, D is TRBD1 (6 bases). Trimming removed 3 bases from V and 3 bases from J, with 8 bases in between. Germline assignment: CDR1 KGHSH and CDR2 LQKENI. This CDR3 spans 14 amino acids.

This sequence joins TRBV15 and TRBJ1-2; D might be TRBD1 (5 bases). The CDR3 contains 13 residues. V gave up 2 bases and J gave up 5 bases, with 9 bases separating them. Per germline, CDR1 LNHNV and CDR2 YYDKDF (reference sequence). The CDR3: CATSRQGYYGYTF. The CDR3 bases are TGTGCCACCAGCAGACAGGGATATTATGGCTACACCTTC.

The chain has TRBV5-1 and TRBJ1-3; D is undetermined. The length of the CDR3 is 14 residues. V was pared by 2 bases and J by 1 base, with 7 bases between. Germline values: CDR1 SGHRS, CDR2 YFSETQ. The CDR3 protein is CASSLYESGNTIYF. The CDR3 coding sequence is TGCGCCAGCAGCTTATACGAATCTGGAAACACCATATATTTT.

The rearrangement joins TRBV11-3 to TRBJ2-7; D gene unclear. The V gene lost 5 bases and the J gene lost 3 bases, with 11 bases spanning the gap. The CDR3 sequence is 13 residues long. Germline lookup yields CDR1 SGHNT and CDR2 YENEEA. CDR3 sequence: CASSQDWGYEQYF. The CDR3 nucleotides are TGTGCCAGCAGCCAAGATTGGGGCTACGAGCAGTACTTC.

This clone appeared a few times. The chain carries TRBV10-3 and TRBJ2-3, with no clear D. V shed 4 bases and J shed 1 base, with 18 bases lying between them. Germline lookup yields CDR1 ENHRY and CDR2 SYGVKD. The CDR3 loop spans 17 amino acids. This CDR3 is CAISARFGEIGTDTQYF. CDR3 DNA: TGTGCCATCAGTGCACGATTTGGTGAGATTGGCACAGATACGCAGTATTTT.

The chain has TRBV27 and TRBJ2-1; D is undetermined. Trimming removed 2 bases from V and 0 bases from J, with 8 bases in between. Germline assignment: CDR1 MNHEY and CDR2 SMNVEV (reference sequence). CDR3 length equals 15 residues. The CDR3 here is CASSLGQISYNEQFF. The CDR3 DNA sequence: TGTGCCAGCAGTTTAGGCCAGATCTCCTACAATGAGCAGTTCTTC.

The chain carries TRBV30 and TRBJ1-3, with D possibly matching TRBD1 (5 bases). The CDR3 is 18 amino acids. Between the trimmed V and J ends, which lost 1 base and 0 bases, there was a span of 19 bases. Germline CDR1 reads GTSNPN; CDR2 reads SVGIG (reference sequence). The chain's CDR3 is CAWSDVAGSPGSGNTIYF. The DNA of the CDR3 is TGTGCCTGGAGTGACGTGGCAGGGAGTCCCGGCTCTGGAAACACCATATATTTT.

V usage is TRBV5-1 and J usage is TRBJ2-2; TRBD2 is a possible D gene (6 bases). The CDR3 runs 20 residues. The germline CDR1 and CDR2 sequences are SGHRS and YFSETQ. The V gene lost 1 base and the J gene lost 1 base, with 23 bases spanning the gap. The CDR3 DNA reads TGCGCCAGCAGCTTGAGGCCGCGGGGATCGGGCCAAATGAACACCGGGGAGCTGTTTTTT. It codes for CASSLRPRGSGQMNTGELFF.

CDR3 nucleotides: TGTGCCAGCAGCTTAGAGGCGGGAGGATACAATGAGCAGTTCTTC. Its translation is CASSLEAGGYNEQFF. The genes are TRBV7-2 and TRBJ2-1; 8 bases fit TRBD2. Germline V gene data show CDR1 as SGHTA and CDR2 as FQGNSA. V lost 1 base to trimming and J lost 4 bases; unmatched junction nucleotides: 3. This CDR3 contains 15 residues.

This chain links TRBV5-4 with TRBJ2-3; D remains ambiguous. Germline CDR1 SGHNT, CDR2 YYREEE (reference sequence). V lost 2 bases to trimming and J lost 1 base, with 17 bases between them. This CDR3 comprises 17 residues. For the CDR3, the DNA is TGTGCCAGCAGCTTTTCGGGTATTACTATGGGCACAGATACGCAGTATTTT. This sequence encodes CASSFSGITMGTDTQYF.

Notes on this clone: One junction end disagrees with the germline gene, perhaps due to a read error. The chain links TRBV5-1 to TRBJ2-7, with 9 bases aligning to TRBD1. Per the germline V gene, CDR1 is SGHRS and CDR2 is YFSETQ. This CDR3 has 13 amino acids. CDR3 coding DNA: TGCGCCGGACGAGCCGGGACAGGGAGCGAGCAGTATTTC. Translating it yields CAGRAGTGSEQYF.

This chain uses TRBV14 with TRBJ2-7; TRBD2 might be the D (5 bases). Trimming stripped 1 base from V and 0 bases from J, with 10 bases between. The V gene's germline CDR1 is SGHDN and CDR2 FVKESK. The length of the CDR3 is 15 residues. The CDR3 nucleotides are TGTGCCAGCAGCCAAGTGGCGGGCCTCTCCTACGAGCAGTACTTC. Amino acids: CASSQVAGLSYEQYF.